This T cell receptor beta chain was identified in a study of cytomegalovirus exposure and HLA in healthy donors. The wider study: An earlier analysis identified approximately 120 million unique TCR beta sequences in about 170 million T cells. Membership in the Caucasian-associated ancestry cluster was found for 81% of approximately 380 genotyped donors. Study-wide points: Likely technical artifact: a cluster of highly shared sequence variants.

Details on this clone: Antigen: not known.

The donors comprised healthy bone marrow donors. PCR was performed using 60 Vbeta and 13 Jbeta primers. Profiled with immunoSEQ multiplex PCR; TCRdb holds only in-frame clones, not every one. The repertoire holds 250,000 or so clones, with about nine tenths as singletons. The receptor was isolated from a girl aged 2-10 years in good health and CMV-seronegative. Sample: PBMCs.

DNA for the CDR3: TGTGCCAGCAGCGGTCTTGGCGGGGGATCCTACGAGCAGTACTTC. Protein product: CASSGLGGGSYEQYF. J is TRBJ2-7 and V is TRBV9, with 7 bases lining up with TRBD2. Looked up from germline, CDR1 is SGDLS and CDR2 is YYNGEE. The CDR3 sequence is 15 residues long. V dropped 3 bases and J dropped 1; count of bases not matched to a gene: 7.